This T cell receptor beta chain was profiled in a study of blood T cell repertoires in COVID-19 (dated by TCRdb to 2019 to 2021). With respect to the entire study: The collaborator samples originated in the United States, Italy and Spain and spanned the acute and convalescent phases of COVID-19. Deeply sampled blood TCRbeta repertoires from subjects exposed to, actively infected with, or recovered from COVID-19 were included in the dataset. A de-identified subject ID, COVID-19 status, age in years and sex were almost always included in the sample metadata. Samples were obtained from the ongoing ImmuneRACE study (first 160 participants) and from 1,254 subjects provided by 6 global collaborators. HLA class I and class II types, where available, came from metadata supplied by the sample provider rather than from assay-based typing. The material from the prospective study consisted of cDNA or gDNA derived from T cells, B-cell-depleted T cells, or PBMCs. The repertoires were released in a freely available public database intended as a resource for research on the immune response to SARS-CoV-2.

What the research found in general, with its limitations: Clinical and demographic metadata were provided uncurated, with the amount varying by source and participant.

The immunoSEQ Assay, a bias-controlled multiplex PCR, was used to amplify TCRbeta CDR3 regions from genomic DNA. In the authors' own workflow: The number of nucleated cells in each sample was estimated by amplification of reference gene primers within the assay. Sequence reads were collapsed and filtered to measure the absolute abundance of every unique TCRbeta CDR3 rearrangement. Productive Simpson clonality was computed per sample as the square root of Simpson's diversity index over productive rearrangements. The clones in this table, taken by TCRdb from immuneACCESS, are in-frame only. Not every clone is retained; where verified, under half of the shortfall comes from an unresolved V gene, and the cause of the rest is unknown. The D gene and trimming were derived from the DNA, and the V and J assignments and clone size from that table. The sample table records around 270,000 clones; roughly 80% of these occur just once. The ten largest clones add up to 4.2% of the sample.

For this chain, trimming is 0 bases at the V end and 4 bases at the J end, and the number of junction bases without a gene match is 6. The germline V gene sets CDR1 to ENHRY and CDR2 to SYGVKD. Reading from cysteine to phenylalanine, the CDR3 counts 16 amino acids. The entry retains the CDR3 DNA only, 48 bases that are in frame from base 1. Note on this clone: Its antigen remains unidentified. The record has no base qualities; no much larger clone is one base away.

Each collaborating institution followed its own protocols to collect whole blood in K2EDTA tubes. For TCRbeta analysis, collaborators shipped samples in one of three forms: frozen whole blood, isolated PBMCs, or DNA extracted from either of those sample types. The sequencing input was peripheral blood. This clonotype was sampled from a man aged 55 to 70 with acute or convalescent COVID-19. The chain is assembled from TRBV10-3 and TRBJ2-1; the junction holds 7 bases that match TRBD2. This receptor has the CDR3 CAISESVTSVYNEQFF. The nucleotides read TGTGCCATCAGTGAGTCAGTAACTAGCGTATACAATGAGCAGTTCTTC.